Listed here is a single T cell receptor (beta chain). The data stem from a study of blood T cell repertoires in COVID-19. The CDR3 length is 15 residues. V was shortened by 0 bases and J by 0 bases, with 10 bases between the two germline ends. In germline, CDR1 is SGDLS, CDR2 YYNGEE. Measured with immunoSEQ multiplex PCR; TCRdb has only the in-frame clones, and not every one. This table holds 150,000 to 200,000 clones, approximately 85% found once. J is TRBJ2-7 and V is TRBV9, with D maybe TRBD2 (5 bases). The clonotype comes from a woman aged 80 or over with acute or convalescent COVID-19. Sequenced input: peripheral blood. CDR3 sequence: CASSVETGSSYEQYF. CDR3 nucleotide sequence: TGTGCCAGCAGCGTAGAGACGGGGAGCTCCTACGAGCAGTACTTC.